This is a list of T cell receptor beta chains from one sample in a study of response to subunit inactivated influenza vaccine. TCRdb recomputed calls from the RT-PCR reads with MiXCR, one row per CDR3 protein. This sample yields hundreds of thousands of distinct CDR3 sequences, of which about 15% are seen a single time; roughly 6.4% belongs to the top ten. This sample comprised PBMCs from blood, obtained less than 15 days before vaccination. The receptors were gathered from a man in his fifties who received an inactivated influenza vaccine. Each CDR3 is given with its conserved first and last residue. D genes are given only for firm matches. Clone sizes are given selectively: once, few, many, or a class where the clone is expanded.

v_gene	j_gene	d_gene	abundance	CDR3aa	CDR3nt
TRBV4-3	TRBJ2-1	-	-	CASSQDMGPSYNEQFF	TGCGCCAGCAGCCAAGATATGGGACCATCCTACAATGAGCAGTTCTTC
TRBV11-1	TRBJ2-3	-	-	CASSSARGDTQYF	TGTGCCAGCAGCTCTGCGAGGGGGGATACGCAGTATTTT
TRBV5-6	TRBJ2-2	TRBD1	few	CASSLLGQGAPTGELFF	TGTGCCAGCAGCTTGCTGGGACAGGGGGCTCCCACCGGGGAGCTGTTTTTT
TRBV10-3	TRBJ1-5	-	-	CAISTGGGLDQPQHF	TGTGCCATCAGTACTGGGGGGGGGTTAGATCAGCCCCAGCATTTT
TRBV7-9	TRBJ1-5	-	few	CASSLDDWGDQPQHF	TGTGCCAGCAGCTTAGATGACTGGGGGGATCAGCCCCAGCATTTT
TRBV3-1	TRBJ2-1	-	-	CASSPLGAAYYNEQFF	TGTGCCAGCAGCCCCCTGGGCGCGGCCTACTACAATGAGCAGTTCTTC
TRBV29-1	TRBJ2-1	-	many	CSVEGGQFF	TGCAGCGTTGAAGGGGGGCAGTTCTTC
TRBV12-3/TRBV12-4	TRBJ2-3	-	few	CASSTGGTQRADTQYF	TGTGCCAGCAGTACCGGCGGGACACAGAGGGCAGATACGCAGTATTTT
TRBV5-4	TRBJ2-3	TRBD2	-	CASSFPKPGTSGRNTQYF	TGTGCCAGCAGCTTTCCCAAGCCCGGGACTAGCGGGCGAAATACGCAGTATTTT
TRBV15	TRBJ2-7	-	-	CATSPDPGKGYEQYF	TGTGCCACCAGCCCCGACCCTGGGAAGGGATACGAGCAGTACTTC
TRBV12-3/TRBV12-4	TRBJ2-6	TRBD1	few	CASSPGTGVAGANVLTF	TGTGCCAGCAGTCCCGGGACAGGGGTAGCTGGGGCCAACGTCCTGACTTTC
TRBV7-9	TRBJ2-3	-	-	CASRKSGGDPQYF	TGTGCCAGCAGGAAGAGTGGGGGAGATCCGCAGTATTTT
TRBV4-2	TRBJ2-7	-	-	CASSQDPYEQYF	TGTGCCAGCAGCCAAGATCCATACGAGCAGTACTTC
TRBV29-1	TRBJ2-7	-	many	CSVGRPSEQYF	TGCAGCGTTGGCCGCCCTAGCGAGCAGTACTTC
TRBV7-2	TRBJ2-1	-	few	CASSRRVAGSSYNEQFF	TGTGCCAGCAGCCGGCGGGTTGCGGGAAGCTCCTACAATGAGCAGTTCTTC
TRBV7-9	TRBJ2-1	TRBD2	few	CASSSTSGRAHEQFF	TGTGCCAGCAGCTCGACTAGCGGGAGGGCCCATGAGCAGTTCTTC
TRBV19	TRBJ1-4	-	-	CASSISRTTNEKLFF	TGTGCCAGTAGTATAAGTCGGACAACTAATGAAAAACTGTTTTTT
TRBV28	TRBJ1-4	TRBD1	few	CASSHQGATNEKLFF	TGTGCCAGCAGTCATCAGGGGGCAACTAATGAAAAACTGTTTTTT
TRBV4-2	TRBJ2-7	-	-	CASSQDLDAYEQYF	TGTGCCAGCAGCCAAGATTTGGACGCCTACGAGCAGTACTTC
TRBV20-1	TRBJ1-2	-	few	CSASSREGGYTF	TGCAGTGCTAGCTCCAGGGAGGGAGGCTACACCTTC
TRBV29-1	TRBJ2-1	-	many	CSVRESYDNEQFF	TGCAGCGTAAGGGAGTCCTACGACAATGAGCAGTTCTTC
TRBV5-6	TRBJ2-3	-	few	CASSLVKSTDTQYF	TGTGCCAGCAGCTTGGTAAAGAGCACAGATACGCAGTATTTT
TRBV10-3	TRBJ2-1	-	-	CAISESTVNEQFF	TGTGCCATCAGTGAGTCTACAGTCAATGAGCAGTTCTTC
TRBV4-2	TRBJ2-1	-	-	CASSQDQGREEQFF	TGTGCCAGCAGCCAAGATCAGGGCCGGGAGGAGCAGTTCTTC
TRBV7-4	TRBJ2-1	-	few	CASSLGHLEGWRAAYNEQFF	TGTGCCAGCAGCTTAGGTCACTTGGAAGGCTGGCGGGCCGCCTACAATGAGCAGTTCTTC
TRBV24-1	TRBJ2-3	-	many	CATSDPGTGTTDTQYF	TGTGCCACCAGTGACCCCGGGACCGGGACCACAGATACGCAGTATTTT
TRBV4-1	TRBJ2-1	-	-	CASSQGSLGPYNEQFF	TGCGCCAGCAGCCAAGGTTCTCTAGGGCCCTACAATGAGCAGTTCTTC
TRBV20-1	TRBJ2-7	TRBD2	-	CSANGLAAREYEQYF	TGCAGTGCTAACGGACTAGCGGCAAGAGAGTACGAGCAGTACTTC
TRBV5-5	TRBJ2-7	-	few	CASSFDRAAPYF	TGTGCCAGCAGCTTTGATCGGGCTGCCCCGTACTTC
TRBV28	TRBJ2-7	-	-	CASSFAPGTQSVEQYF	TGTGCCAGCAGTTTCGCACCCGGGACCCAGAGCGTCGAGCAGTACTTC
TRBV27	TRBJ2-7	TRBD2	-	CASSLSLHASGGLSYEQYF	TGTGCCAGCAGTTTATCACTTCACGCTAGCGGGGGCCTCTCCTACGAGCAGTACTTC
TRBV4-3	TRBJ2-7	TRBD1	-	CASSQWTGTAYEQYF	TGCGCCAGCAGCCAGTGGACAGGGACGGCCTACGAGCAGTACTTC
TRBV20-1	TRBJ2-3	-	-	CSANRDGIDTQYF	TGCAGTGCTAACCGGGACGGCATAGATACGCAGTATTTT
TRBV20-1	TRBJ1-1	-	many	CSAKSLGSVVEAFF	TGCAGTGCTAAGAGTTTGGGGTCCGTGGTTGAAGCTTTCTTT
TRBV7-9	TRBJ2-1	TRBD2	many	CASGESGGYNEQFF	TGTGCCAGCGGTGAATCGGGGGGCTACAATGAGCAGTTCTTC
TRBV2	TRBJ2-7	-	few	CASSEQDAYEQYF	TGTGCCAGCAGTGAACAGGACGCCTACGAGCAGTACTTC
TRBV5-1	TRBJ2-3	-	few	CASWRTATDTQYF	TGCGCCAGCTGGAGGACAGCCACAGATACGCAGTATTTT
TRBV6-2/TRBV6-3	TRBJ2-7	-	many	CASSYGLTSYEQYF	TGTGCCAGCAGTTACGGGCTGACCTCCTACGAGCAGTACTTC
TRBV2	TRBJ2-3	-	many	CASRVDRTRLTDTQYF	TGTGCCAGCAGGGTAGACAGGACCCGACTCACAGATACGCAGTATTTT
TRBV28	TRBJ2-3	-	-	CASSFTREKADTQYF	TGTGCCAGCAGTTTCACCAGGGAGAAGGCAGATACGCAGTATTTT
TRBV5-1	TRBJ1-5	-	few	CASSPEAGTNQPQHF	TGCGCCAGCAGCCCGGAGGCAGGGACTAATCAGCCCCAGCATTTT
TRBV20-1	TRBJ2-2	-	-	CSATRRTGELFF	TGCAGTGCTACTCGGCGTACCGGGGAGCTGTTTTTT
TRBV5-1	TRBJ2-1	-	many	CASAGYNEQFF	TGCGCCAGTGCGGGGTACAATGAGCAGTTCTTC
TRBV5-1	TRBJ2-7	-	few	CASSPPAREAYEQYF	TGCGCCAGCAGCCCCCCGGCGCGAGAAGCCTACGAGCAGTACTTC
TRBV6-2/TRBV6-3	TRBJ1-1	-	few	CASSYAARNTEAFF	TGTGCCAGCAGTTACGCAGCCCGGAACACTGAAGCTTTCTTT
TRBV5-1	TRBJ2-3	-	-	CASSLNSYTDTQYF	TGCGCCAGCAGCTTGAACAGTTACACAGATACGCAGTATTTT
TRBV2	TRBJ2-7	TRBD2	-	CASSEETSGIHLSYEQYF	TGTGCCAGCAGTGAAGAAACTAGCGGGATCCACCTTAGCTACGAGCAGTACTTC
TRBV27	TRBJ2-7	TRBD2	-	CASRTSAISYEQYF	TGTGCCAGCAGAACTAGCGCCATCTCCTACGAGCAGTACTTC
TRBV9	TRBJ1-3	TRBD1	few	CASSEGQFSGNTIYF	TGTGCCAGCAGCGAGGGACAGTTCTCTGGAAACACCATATATTTT
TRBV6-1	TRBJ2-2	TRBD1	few	CASTTGVTGELFF	TGTGCCAGCACCACAGGGGTTACCGGGGAGCTGTTTTTT
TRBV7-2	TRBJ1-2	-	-	CASSLARQGRPDYTF	TGTGCCAGCAGCTTAGCCCGCCAGGGAAGGCCTGACTACACCTTC
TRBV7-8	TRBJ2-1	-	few	CASTPLRDLSYNEQFF	TGTGCCAGCACCCCCCTCCGGGACCTCTCCTACAATGAGCAGTTCTTC